The present T cell receptor beta chain was sequenced within a study of early T cells in non-severe SARS-CoV-2 infection (TCRdb year 2021). In the study overall: Because TCR sequencing was done on bulk RNA from unsorted whole blood, the alpha and beta chains could not be paired.

A case-control design nested within a healthcare worker cohort in London, UK, was used, with weekly nasopharyngeal swab PCR tests and blood sampling performed. Between 23 and 31 March 2020, the week of the UK lockdown, healthcare workers were enrolled and then followed up weekly for as long as 16 weeks. The investigation overall reported the following: VDJdb matching was skewed toward anti-spike CD8 responses and likely underestimated virus-specific expansions by missing private and CD4 specificities.

Libraries were prepared through 5' RACE. Sequencing took place on a NextSeq 500. To correct for sequencing error and PCR bias, the TCR library protocol tagged individual cDNA molecules with unique molecular identifiers. Both TCR alpha and beta chains were sequenced, and tight co-correlation was observed between alpha and beta sequence abundances in each sample. As for the authors' bioinformatics: Decombinator V4 was used to perform V gene, J gene and CDR3 annotation of TCR sequences. Expanded TCRs were defined as changing significantly between any two time points under a Poisson model with p below 0.0001. Abundances of TCRs were expressed as counts per million after normalisation to the total number of TCRs sequenced in each sample. TRAV1-2 paired with TRAJ12, TRAJ20 or TRAJ33 defined MAIT TCRs, while TRAV10 paired with TRAJ18 defined iNKT TCRs. VDJdb, accessed on 1 November 2021, was searched for TCRs annotated for CMV, EBV and SARS-CoV-2, and TCRs annotated for more than one antigen were excluded. Starting from the raw public reads, TCRdb applied fastp trimming at Q25, assembled clones with MiXCR and retained in-frame beta chains. Here each entry gathers all rows of one CDR3 protein and keeps the most common genes and DNA. The V and J calls and clone size come from TCRdb's table, not from the authors' own analysis. The sample contains 100,000 to 150,000 distinct CDR3 sequences, about 15% of them found a single time. The top ten constitute 21% of the sample.

The CDR3 starts with the cysteine, ends with the phenylalanine, and has 15 residues. CDR3 DNA is the only sequence kept; it has 45 bases, read in frame from the first base. Cut back by 3 bases and 0 bases, the V and J ends lie 11 bases apart. As encoded in the germline V gene (reference sequence), CDR1 is DFQATT while CDR2 is SNEGSKA. Many counts were recorded for this clonotype. Its antigen has not been determined. Per-base quality was not reported, and no clone a single base away is much larger than it. The chain couples TRBV20-1 to TRBJ1-4; a confident D gene designation cannot be given. Sequenced material: whole blood. The sequence was collected from an adult who was a healthcare worker with PCR-confirmed SARS-CoV-2 infection or an uninfected control (not recorded which). The bases read TGCAGTGCTAGTCTCGGAAGGACAACTAATGAAAAACTGTTTTTT. The encoded protein is CSASLGRTTNEKLFF.